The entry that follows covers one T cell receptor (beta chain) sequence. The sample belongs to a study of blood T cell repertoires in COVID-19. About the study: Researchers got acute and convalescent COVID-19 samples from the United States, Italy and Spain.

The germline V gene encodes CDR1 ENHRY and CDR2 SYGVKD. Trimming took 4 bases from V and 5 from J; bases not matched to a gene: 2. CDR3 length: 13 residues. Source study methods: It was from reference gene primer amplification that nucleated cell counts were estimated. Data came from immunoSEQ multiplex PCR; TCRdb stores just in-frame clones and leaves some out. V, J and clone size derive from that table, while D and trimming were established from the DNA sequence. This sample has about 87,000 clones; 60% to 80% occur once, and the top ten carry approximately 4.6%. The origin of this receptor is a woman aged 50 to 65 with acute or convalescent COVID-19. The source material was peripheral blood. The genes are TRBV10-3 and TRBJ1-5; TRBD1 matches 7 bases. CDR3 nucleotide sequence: TGTGCCATCAGTGGAGGGGGCGATCAGCCCCAGCATTTT. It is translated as CAISGGGDQPQHF.